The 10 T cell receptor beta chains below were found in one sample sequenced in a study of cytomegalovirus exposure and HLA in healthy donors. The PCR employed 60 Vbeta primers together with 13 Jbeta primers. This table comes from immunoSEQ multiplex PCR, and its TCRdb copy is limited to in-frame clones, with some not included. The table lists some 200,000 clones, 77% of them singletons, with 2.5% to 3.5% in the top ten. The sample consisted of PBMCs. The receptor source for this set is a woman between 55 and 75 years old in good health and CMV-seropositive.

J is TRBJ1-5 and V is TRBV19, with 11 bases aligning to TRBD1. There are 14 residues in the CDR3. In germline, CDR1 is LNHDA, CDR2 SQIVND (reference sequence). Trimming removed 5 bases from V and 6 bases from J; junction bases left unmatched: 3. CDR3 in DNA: TGTGCCAGTAGTGAGGACAGGGGGCGTCAGCCCCAGCATTTT. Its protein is CASSEDRGRQPQHF.

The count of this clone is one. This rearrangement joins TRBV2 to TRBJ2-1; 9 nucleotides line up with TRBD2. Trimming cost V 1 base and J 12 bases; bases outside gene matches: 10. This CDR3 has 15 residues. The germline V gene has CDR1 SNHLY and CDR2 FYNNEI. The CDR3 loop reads CASSEVPSGAVGQFF. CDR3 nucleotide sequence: TGTGCCAGCAGTGAAGTCCCTAGCGGGGCTGTCGGGCAGTTCTTC. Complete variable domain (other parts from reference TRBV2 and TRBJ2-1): EPEVTQTPSHQVTQMGQEVILRCVPISNHLYFYWYRQILGQKVEFLVSFYNNEISEKSEIFDDQFSVERPDGSNFTLKIRSTKLEDSAMYFCASSEVPSGAVGQFFGPGTRLTVL.

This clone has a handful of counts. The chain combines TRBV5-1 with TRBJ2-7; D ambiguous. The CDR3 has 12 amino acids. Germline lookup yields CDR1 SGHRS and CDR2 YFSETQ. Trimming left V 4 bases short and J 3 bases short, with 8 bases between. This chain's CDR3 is CASSPSDYEQYF. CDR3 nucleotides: TGCGCCAGCAGCCCCTCAGACTACGAGCAGTACTTC.

The chain's CDR3 is CAWRANSNTEAFF. The CDR3 DNA reads as TGTGCCTGGAGAGCTAATTCGAACACTGAAGCTTTCTTT. The V call is TRBV30, the J call TRBJ1-1; D call uncertain. The length of the CDR3 is 13 residues. From germline, CDR1 is GTSNPN and CDR2 SVGIG (reference sequence). Trimming shortened V by 3 bases and J by 1 base, and 9 bases separated the two germline ends.

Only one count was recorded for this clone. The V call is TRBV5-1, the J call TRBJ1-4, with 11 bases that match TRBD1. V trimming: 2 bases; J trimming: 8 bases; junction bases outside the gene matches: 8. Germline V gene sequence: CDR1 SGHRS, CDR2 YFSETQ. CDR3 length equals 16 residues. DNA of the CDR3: TGCGCCAGCAGCTTACTACCGGGACAGGGGGGGGAAAAACTGTTTTTT. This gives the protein CASSLLPGQGGEKLFF. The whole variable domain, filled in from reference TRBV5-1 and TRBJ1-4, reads KAGVTQTPRYLIKTRGQQVTLSCSPISGHRSVSWYQQTPGQGLQFLFEYFSETQRNKGNFPGRFSGRQFSNSRSEMNVSTLELGDSALYLCASSLLPGQGGEKLFFGSGTQLSVL.

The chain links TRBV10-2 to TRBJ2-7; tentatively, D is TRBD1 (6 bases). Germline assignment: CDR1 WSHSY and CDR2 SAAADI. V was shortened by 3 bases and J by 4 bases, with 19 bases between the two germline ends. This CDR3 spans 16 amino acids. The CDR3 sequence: CASSDVGAGELYEQYF. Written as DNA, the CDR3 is TGCGCCAGCAGTGACGTAGGGGCAGGGGAATTGTACGAGCAGTACTTC.

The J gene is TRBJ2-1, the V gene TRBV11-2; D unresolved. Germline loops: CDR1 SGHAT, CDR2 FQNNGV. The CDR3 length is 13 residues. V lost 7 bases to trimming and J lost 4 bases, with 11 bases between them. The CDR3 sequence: CASTPDRYNEQFF. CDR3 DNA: TGTGCCAGCACCCCAGATCGTTACAATGAGCAGTTCTTC.

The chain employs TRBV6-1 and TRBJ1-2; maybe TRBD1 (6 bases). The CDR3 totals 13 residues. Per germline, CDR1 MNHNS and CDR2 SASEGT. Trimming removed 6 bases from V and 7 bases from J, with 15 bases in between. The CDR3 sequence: CASSRGAGFGYTF. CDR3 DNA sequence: TGTGCCAGCAGCCGGGGGGCGGGGTTTGGCTACACCTTC.

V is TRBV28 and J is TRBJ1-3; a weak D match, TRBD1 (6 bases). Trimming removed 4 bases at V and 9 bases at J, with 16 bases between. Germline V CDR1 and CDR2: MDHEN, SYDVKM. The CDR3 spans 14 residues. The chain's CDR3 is CASSSPGGGGTIYF. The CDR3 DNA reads TGTGCCAGCAGTTCCCCTGGGGGGGGCGGCACCATATATTTT.

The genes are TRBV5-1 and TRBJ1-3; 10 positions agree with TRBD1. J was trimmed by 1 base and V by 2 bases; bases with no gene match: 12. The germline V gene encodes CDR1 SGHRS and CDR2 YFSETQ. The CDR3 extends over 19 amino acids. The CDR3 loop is CASSLLPGTGVGSGNTIYF. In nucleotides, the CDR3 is TGCGCCAGCAGCTTACTCCCCGGGACAGGGGTTGGATCTGGAAACACCATATATTTT. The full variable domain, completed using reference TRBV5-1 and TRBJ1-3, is KAGVTQTPRYLIKTRGQQVTLSCSPISGHRSVSWYQQTPGQGLQFLFEYFSETQRNKGNFPGRFSGRQFSNSRSEMNVSTLELGDSALYLCASSLLPGTGVGSGNTIYFGEGSWLTVV.